What follows are 16 T cell receptor beta chains derived from one specimen sequenced in a study of shared T cell receptors in the human thymus. The protocol was immunoSEQ multiplex PCR, while the TCRdb copy is restricted to in-frame clones and leaves out a portion. The sample carries under 450,000 clones, about 95% recorded once. What was sequenced was thymocytes. These receptors originate from a human donor.

The V call is TRBV7-2, the J call TRBJ2-1; TRBD2 matches 7 bases. The CDR3 consists of 13 residues. The germline CDR1 and CDR2 sequences are SGHTA and FQGNSA. The trim removed 4 bases at V and 7 bases at J, leaving 4 bases unmatched. The CDR3: CASSSSSGNEQFF. The CDR3 DNA is TGTGCCAGCAGCTCAAGTAGCGGGAATGAGCAGTTCTTC.

This chain connects TRBV1 to TRBJ2-1; no DNA check was done on the table's D call, TRBD2. TRBV1 is labeled a pseudogene. This CDR3 spans 15 amino acids. The CDR3 nucleotides read TGCACCAGCAGCCACAGGACTAGGCTGGGCAATGAGCAGTTCTTC. Translating gives CTSSHRTRLGNEQFF.

V is TRBV19 and J is TRBJ2-1, with 9 positions matching TRBD2. CDR3 length: 15 residues. In germline, CDR1 is LNHDA, CDR2 SQIVND (reference sequence). V gave up 1 base and J gave up 5 bases; unmatched junction bases: 3. In nucleotides, the CDR3 is TGTGCCAGTAGTATAGTTGCTAGCGGGGACAATGAGCAGTTCTTC. Protein sequence: CASSIVASGDNEQFF.

The rearrangement links TRBV27 to TRBJ2-4; D is unclear. Germline CDR1 is MNHEY and CDR2 is SMNVEV (reference sequence). The CDR3 totals 16 residues. V was pared by 2 bases and J by 0 bases, with 11 bases between. CDR3 sequence: CASSLGPLLAKNIQYF. As DNA, the CDR3 is TGTGCCAGCAGTTTAGGGCCTTTGCTAGCCAAAAACATTCAGTACTTC.

The chain couples TRBV6-6 to TRBJ2-4; 7 bases line up with TRBD1. V gave up 5 bases and J gave up 10 bases; unmatched junction bases: 8. Germline values: CDR1 MNHNY, CDR2 SVGAGI (reference sequence). This CDR3 spans 13 amino acids. CDR3 protein: CASSPRDRPIQYF. CDR3 coding DNA: TGTGCCAGCAGTCCCCGGGACAGACCTATTCAGTACTTC.

This clone was observed once. The chain employs TRBV6-1 and TRBJ2-7; D gene uncertain. Trimming shortened V by 8 bases and J by 3 bases, and 11 bases separated the two germline ends. The CDR3 length is 12 residues. Germline-derived CDR1 and CDR2 are MNHNS and SASEGT. Here the CDR3 reads CASLDRYYEQYF. CDR3 bases: TGTGCCAGCTTGGACCGTTACTACGAGCAGTACTTC.

The V gene is TRBV5-4, the J gene TRBJ2-1; TRBD1 matches at 9 bases. From germline, CDR1 is SGHNT and CDR2 YYREEE (reference sequence). The CDR3 contains 15 residues. Trimming took 0 bases from V and 6 from J; bases not matched to a gene: 4. As DNA, the CDR3 is TGTGCCAGCAGCTTGGTGGGACAGGGTCCCAATGAGCAGTTCTTC. This codes for CASSLVGQGPNEQFF.

The chain employs TRBV19 and TRBJ2-4, with a possible D match to TRBD2 (7 bases). V lost 1 base to trimming and J lost 1 base, with 20 bases between them. The CDR3 runs 19 residues. The germline V gene has CDR1 LNHDA and CDR2 SQIVND (reference sequence). CDR3 sequence: CASSIGRGRGSTAKNIQYF. The CDR3 coding sequence is TGTGCCAGTAGTATAGGGCGGGGGCGAGGGTCGACGGCCAAAAACATTCAGTACTTC.

The chain combines TRBV4-2 with TRBJ1-1; 9 bases match TRBD1. There are 17 residues in the CDR3. In germline, CDR1 is LGHNA, CDR2 YNFKEQ. Germline trimming cut 1 base from V and 1 base from J; bases unmatched to any gene: 7. This CDR3 is CASSQAPRDRANTEAFF. The CDR3 bases are TGTGCCAGCAGCCAAGCCCCTCGGGACAGGGCGAACACTGAAGCTTTCTTT.

The CDR3 is CATSRANTGGNEQFF. Written as DNA, the CDR3 is TGTGCCACCAGCAGAGCGAACACAGGGGGGAATGAGCAGTTCTTC. The chain links TRBV15 to TRBJ2-1, with 8 bases fitting TRBD1. There are 15 residues in the CDR3. The ends lost 1 base at V and 7 bases at J; junction bases unmatched: 6. The germline gives CDR1 LNHNV, CDR2 YYDKDF (reference sequence).

This clone was seen once. V and J are TRBV5-6 and TRBJ1-6; no reliable D call. Looked up from germline, CDR1 is SGHDT and CDR2 is YYEEEE. The CDR3 is 13 residues long. Trimming took 1 base from V and 8 from J, leaving 7 bases between them. CDR3 amino acids: CASSLMTDSPLHF. CDR3 sequence (DNA): TGTGCCAGCAGCTTGATGACGGATTCACCCCTCCACTTT.

The V call is TRBV28, the J call TRBJ2-2; 8 bases map to TRBD1. The CDR3 covers 14 residues. The germline gives CDR1 MDHEN, CDR2 SYDVKM. J gave up 4 bases and V 7 bases, and 5 bases lay outside the gene matches. The CDR3 reads CASTRTGRTGELFF. The DNA of the CDR3 is TGTGCCAGCACTCGGACAGGGCGCACCGGGGAGCTGTTTTTT. Supplemented by reference TRBV28 and TRBJ2-2, the full variable domain reads DVKVTQSSRYLVKRTGEKVFLECVQDMDHENMFWYRQDPGLGLRLIYFSYDVKMKEKGDIPEGYSVSREKKERFSLILESASTNQTSMYLCASTRTGRTGELFFGEGSRLTVL.

The chain uses TRBV19 and TRBJ1-4, with D uncertain. From germline, CDR1 is LNHDA and CDR2 SQIVND (reference sequence). Between the trimmed V and J ends, which lost 4 bases and 4 bases, there was a span of 16 bases. The CDR3 length is 16 residues. This CDR3 is CASSTPLAGDNEKLFF. The CDR3 coding sequence is TGTGCCAGTAGTACCCCTTTGGCGGGTGATAATGAAAAACTGTTTTTT.

The rearrangement links TRBV4-2 to TRBJ2-1, with D perhaps TRBD2 (6 bases). This CDR3 spans 15 amino acids. V lost 5 bases and J lost 3, with 14 bases in between. The germline V gene encodes CDR1 LGHNA and CDR2 YNFKEQ. This CDR3 is CASSLVGGRYNEQFF. The DNA for the CDR3 is TGTGCCAGCAGCTTGGTGGGAGGTCGCTACAATGAGCAGTTCTTC.

CDR3 sequence (DNA): TGTGCCACCAGCAGAGATGTCGGGACTAGCGGGACCCGGACGGTAGAGACCCAGTACTTC. This gives the protein CATSRDVGTSGTRTVETQYF. V is TRBV15 and J is TRBJ2-5, with 13 positions matching TRBD2. The CDR3 runs 20 residues. V gave up 0 bases and J gave up 4 bases; unmatched junction bases: 14. Germline values: CDR1 LNHNV, CDR2 YYDKDF (reference sequence). Looking up the rest from reference TRBV15 and TRBJ2-5 gives the full variable domain: DAMVIQNPRYQVTQFGKPVTLSCSQTLNHNVMYWYQQKSSQAPKLLFHYYDKDFNNEADTPDNFQSRRPNTSFCFLDIRSPGLGDTAMYLCATSRDVGTSGTRTVETQYFGPGTRLLVL.

The chain joins TRBV5-1 to TRBJ1-2, with D perhaps matching TRBD1 (5 bases). CDR3 length: 15 amino acids. Germline CDR1 and CDR2: SGHRS and YFSETQ. The V and J ends lost 0 bases and 4 bases respectively, with 13 bases between them. The CDR3 reads CASSLAFRDSYGYTF. The DNA for the CDR3 is TGCGCCAGCAGCTTGGCTTTCCGGGACTCCTATGGCTACACCTTC.